Below, 28 T cell receptor beta chains from the same sample are listed, as sequenced in a study of T cells after yellow fever vaccination. MiXCR, run by TCRdb on the 5' RACE reads, gives a single entry per CDR3 protein. In the table there are about 310,000 distinct CDR3 sequences, around 3.6% of which are singletons. The specimen was PBMCs, collected on the day of the yellow fever booster vaccination. These receptors all come from a man younger than 35 who received the YFV17D yellow fever vaccine.

This chain links TRBV29-1 with TRBJ1-4, with no clear D. The germline V gene encodes CDR1 SQVTM and CDR2 ANQGSEA. This CDR3 spans 15 amino acids. Deletions cut 4 bases from V and 0 bases from J, with 12 bases between. CDR3 protein: CSVVIGVATNEKLFF. The CDR3 DNA reads TGCAGCGTTGTGATCGGAGTTGCAACTAATGAAAAACTGTTTTTT.

Many counts were recorded for this clonotype. The chain uses TRBV5-1 and TRBJ1-3, with D unresolved. Per germline, CDR1 SGHRS and CDR2 YFSETQ. The CDR3 sequence is 15 residues long. V was clipped by 0 bases and J by 0 bases, with 7 bases between them. Here the CDR3 reads CASSLGITSGNTIYF. The DNA for the CDR3 is TGCGCCAGCAGCTTGGGGATTACCTCTGGAAACACCATATATTTT.

This chain joins TRBV7-2 and TRBJ2-1, with D possibly matching TRBD1 (5 bases). The CDR3 contains 14 residues. In germline, CDR1 is SGHTA, CDR2 FQGNSA. Trimming removed 1 base at V and 6 bases at J, with 10 bases between. The CDR3 DNA is TGTGCCAGCAGCTTAGGTGGCAGGGCCAATGAGCAGTTCTTC. The encoded protein is CASSLGGRANEQFF.

This clonotype was detected a few times. The gene calls are TRBV12-3 or TRBV12-4 and TRBJ2-6, with TRBD1 matching over 11 bases. V was clipped by 6 bases and J by 2 bases; unmatched bases: 9. This CDR3 comprises 18 residues. DNA of the CDR3: TGTGCCAGCAGAATAGAGGGGACAGGGGGAGCTGGGGCCAACGTCCTGACTTTC. This translates into CASRIEGTGGAGANVLTF.

Only a few counts were recorded for this clonotype. The rearrangement joins TRBV7-2 to TRBJ2-1, with 8 bases aligning to TRBD2. From germline, CDR1 is SGHTA and CDR2 FQGNSA. The CDR3 totals 16 residues. Trimming at V came to 5 bases and at J to 4 bases, leaving 10 bases not matched to a gene. CDR3 loop: CASSLQGLAGYNEQFF. The CDR3 nucleotides read TGTGCCAGCAGCCTCCAGGGGCTAGCGGGTTACAATGAGCAGTTCTTC.

This clonotype was found a few times. This sequence joins TRBV11-2 and TRBJ2-3; D is unresolved. Trimming pared 4 bases from V and 0 bases from J, leaving 14 bases between. This CDR3 region has 16 residues. Germline V gives CDR1 SGHAT, CDR2 FQNNGV. CDR3 DNA: TGTGCCAGCAGCTCCTTCTTAGCATCCAGCACAGATACGCAGTATTTT. It specifies CASSSFLASSTDTQYF.

This clonotype was observed at least ten times. CDR3 sequence (DNA): TGTGCCAGCAGTTACTCGTGGCGGGGGATCGGTGAGCAGTTCTTC. Translating gives CASSYSWRGIGEQFF. V is TRBV6-2 or TRBV6-3 and J is TRBJ2-1, with TRBD2 matching over 7 bases. This CDR3 has 15 amino acids. CDR1 and CDR2 (germline): MNHEY, SVGEGT. The V and J ends lost 0 bases and 9 bases, in that order; junction bases with no gene match: 8.

Many counts were recorded for this clonotype. This sequence joins TRBV12-3 or TRBV12-4 and TRBJ2-3, with D tentatively TRBD1 (5 bases). This CDR3 contains 14 residues. V was shortened by 7 bases and J by 6 bases, with 17 bases between the two germline ends. CDR3 in DNA: TGTGCCAGCAACCTAAGGGGTTCTGTGGATACGCAGTATTTT. Translated: CASNLRGSVDTQYF.

This clonotype appeared many times. The chain recombines TRBV7-9 with TRBJ2-7; D not resolved. Trimming cost V 5 bases and J 0 bases, with 8 bases left between them. The V gene's germline CDR1 is SEHNR and CDR2 FQNEAQ (reference sequence). This CDR3 contains 13 residues. Here the CDR3 DNA reads TGTGCCAGCAGCCTCGGACCCTCCTACGAGCAGTACGTC. Amino acid sequence: CASSLGPSYEQYV.

This clonotype was counted only a few times. This rearrangement joins TRBV4-1 to TRBJ1-4; D perhaps matches TRBD1 (6 bases). V shed 2 bases and J shed 3 bases, with 16 bases lying between them. Looked up from germline, CDR1 is MGHRA and CDR2 is YSYEKL. The CDR3 spans 17 residues. CDR3 region: CASSQPGGRQANEKLFF. The CDR3 region has the DNA TGCGCCAGCAGCCAACCCGGGGGGCGGCAGGCTAATGAAAAACTGTTTTTT.

The gene calls are TRBV18 and TRBJ2-3, with D perhaps TRBD2 (6 bases). Germline-derived CDR1 and CDR2 are KGHSH and LQKENI. There are 18 residues in the CDR3. Trimming removed 3 bases from V and 3 bases from J, with 22 bases in between. CDR3 loop: CASSPRRGPTSRTDTQYF. CDR3 bases: TGTGCCAGCTCACCCCGGCGGGGTCCGACGTCGAGGACAGATACGCAGTATTTT.

The chain is built from TRBV20-1 and TRBJ2-7, with a weak D call TRBD1 (6 bases). Germline V gene lookup returns CDR1 DFQATT and CDR2 SNEGSKA (reference sequence). This CDR3 is built from 17 residues. The germline V and J ends were trimmed by 0 bases and 2 bases, with 20 bases remaining between them. The CDR3 DNA follows: TGCAGTGCTAGAGAGACTACGGGGACACAAGTGACCTACGAGCAGTACTTC. As protein: CSARETTGTQVTYEQYF.

This rearrangement joins TRBV27 to TRBJ1-1, with 7 bases identical to TRBD1. The CDR3 contains 16 residues. In germline, CDR1 is MNHEY, CDR2 SMNVEV (reference sequence). The trim removed 6 bases at V and 3 bases at J, leaving 13 bases unmatched. CDR3 sequence: CASSTARTGHYTEAFF. CDR3 bases: TGTGCCAGCAGCACAGCCCGGACAGGTCATTACACTGAAGCTTTCTTT.

This clonotype was picked up many times. This chain links TRBV5-1 with TRBJ1-2; D remains unclear. Trimming removed 2 bases from V and 3 bases from J, with 5 bases in between. In germline, CDR1 is SGHRS, CDR2 YFSETQ. This CDR3 spans 12 amino acids. CDR3 sequence: CASSFGDYGYTF. CDR3 nucleotide sequence: TGCGCCAGCAGCTTTGGGGACTATGGCTACACCTTC.

This clonotype occurred many times. This chain connects TRBV20-1 to TRBJ2-1, with TRBD2 identical over 13 bases. CDR3 length: 17 amino acids. V was clipped by 6 bases and J by 9 bases; unmatched bases: 17. Germline V gene sequence: CDR1 DFQATT, CDR2 SNEGSKA (reference sequence). CDR3 sequence: CSAEPRRGLAGYIEQFF. CDR3 sequence (DNA): TGCAGTGCCGAACCTCGCCGGGGACTAGCGGGGTATATTGAGCAGTTCTTC.

CDR3 coding DNA: TGTGCCAGAAGCTTTTTAGCGGGGGGGATGGCAACCTACGAGCAGTACTTC. Translating gives CARSFLAGGMATYEQYF. V gene TRBV5-3 combines with J gene TRBJ2-7; 11 nucleotides match TRBD2. TRBV5-3 falls under the ORF class, with uncertain function. Germline trimming cut 2 bases from V and 2 bases from J; bases unmatched to any gene: 9. CDR3 size: 17 residues.

This clonotype was counted only a few times. The V call is TRBV29-1, the J call TRBJ2-6; no reliable D call. The CDR3 totals 14 residues. Germline CDR1 SQVTM, CDR2 ANQGSEA. V was pared by 3 bases and J by 0 bases, with 6 bases between. Here the CDR3 DNA reads TGCAGCGTTGAGGTCCACTCTGGGGCCAACGTCCTGACTTTC. Protein product: CSVEVHSGANVLTF.

This clonotype was seen many times. This chain links TRBV18 with TRBJ2-7; a weak D match, TRBD1 (5 bases). The V end was cut by 4 bases, the J end by 3 bases, with 13 bases between. The CDR3 runs to 14 residues. CDR1 and CDR2 from the germline V gene are KGHSH and LQKENI. The CDR3 coding sequence is TGTGCCAGCTCACTGGCTGGGGCACTCTACGAGCAGTACTTC. Translated, it gives CASSLAGALYEQYF.

This clonotype has just a few counts. The chain links TRBV28 to TRBJ2-3; 10 nucleotides agree with TRBD1. Germline CDR1 is MDHEN and CDR2 is SYDVKM. The CDR3 loop spans 16 amino acids. V lost 5 bases and J lost 8; bases outside the gene matches: 13. The CDR3 nucleotides are TGTGCCAGCAGTCCGAAGGGGACAGGGGAGAGCGGTACGCAGTATTTT. Translated: CASSPKGTGESGTQYF.

At least ten counts were recorded for this clonotype. The gene calls are TRBV5-1 and TRBJ2-2; a weak D match, TRBD2 (5 bases). Trimming removed 0 bases from V and 4 bases from J, with 13 bases in between. The germline gives CDR1 SGHRS, CDR2 YFSETQ. This CDR3 region has 16 residues. The CDR3 here is CASSLARGSVTGELFF. The CDR3 nucleotides read TGCGCCAGCAGCTTGGCCCGAGGGTCGGTCACCGGGGAGCTGTTTTTT.

In its sample, this clonotype was seen a few times. V usage is TRBV13 and J usage is TRBJ2-5; TRBD1 agrees at 7 bases. The J segment lost 5 bases and the V segment lost 5 bases, leaving 8 bases of the junction unmatched. The CDR3 runs to 14 residues. Germline loops: CDR1 PRHDT, CDR2 FYEKMQ (reference sequence). The DNA for the CDR3 is TGTGCCAGCAGCCCCGGGGACAGCGCGGAGACCCAGTACTTC. It translates to CASSPGDSAETQYF.

The J gene is TRBJ2-5, the V gene TRBV6-5; D perhaps matches TRBD2 (6 bases). CDR3 size: 16 residues. Deletions cut 2 bases from V and 2 bases from J, with 15 bases between. The germline gives CDR1 MNHEY, CDR2 SVGAGI. The CDR3 reads CASSYTLTRGQETQYF. CDR3 nucleotide sequence: TGTGCCAGCAGTTACACCCTGACTCGGGGGCAAGAGACCCAGTACTTC.

For this clonotype: This could be a read error, since a much larger clone is one nucleotide away. CDR3 sequence reads: CASCPSGYENEQYF. The DNA of the CDR3 is TGCGCCAGCTGCCCGTCGGGGTACGAAAACGAGCAGTACTTC. The V gene is TRBV5-1, the J gene TRBJ2-7; weak D call: TRBD2 (5 bases). The CDR3 runs to 14 residues. Trimming left V 7 bases short and J 5 bases short, with 19 bases between. Per germline, CDR1 SGHRS and CDR2 YFSETQ.

At least ten counts were recorded for this clonotype. The rearrangement uses TRBV7-2 and TRBJ1-2, with no clear D. CDR3 length: 15 residues. The germline V gene encodes CDR1 SGHTA and CDR2 FQGNSA. V lost 4 bases to trimming and J lost 8 bases, with 20 bases between them. The CDR3 region is CASSYRRSLIRGYTF. CDR3 nucleotide sequence: TGTGCCAGCAGCTACCGACGGAGCCTTATTCGGGGCTACACCTTC.

In this sample, this clonotype turned up a few times. This chain connects TRBV7-6 to TRBJ2-1, with D perhaps matching TRBD1 (6 bases). The CDR3 covers 14 residues. Germline V gene lookup returns CDR1 SGHVS and CDR2 FNYEAQ. Trimming stripped 1 base from V and 4 bases from J, with 8 bases between. The CDR3 here is CASSLGRGYNEQFF. The CDR3 DNA follows: TGTGCCAGCAGCTTAGGCAGGGGTTACAATGAGCAGTTCTTC.

Note on this clonotype: A read error may account for a junction end that differs from germline. The rearrangement links TRBV2 to TRBJ2-1; maybe TRBD2 (7 bases). The CDR3 spans 11 residues. The germline V gene has CDR1 SNHLY and CDR2 FYNNEI. DNA for the CDR3: TGTGCCAGCAGTCTGGGGGGGGGCCAGGTCTTC. Amino acid sequence: CASSLGGGQVF. The whole variable domain, filled in from reference TRBV2 and TRBJ2-1, reads EPEVTQTPSHQVTQMGQEVILRCVPISNHLYFYWYRQILGQKVEFLVSFYNNEISEKSEIFDDQFSVERPDGSNFTLKIRSTKLEDSAMYFCASSLGGGQVFGPGTRLTVL.

Written as DNA, the CDR3 is TGTGCCAGCACTCAACACCCCCCTTTCGTGGCCACTAATTCACCCCTCCACTTT. Protein sequence: CASTQHPPFVATNSPLHF. The chain carries TRBV12-3 or TRBV12-4 and TRBJ1-6, with D hard to call. The CDR3 is made up of 18 amino acids. Deletions cut 7 bases from V and 6 bases from J, with 25 bases between.

This clonotype showed up just a few times. This chain links TRBV20-1 with TRBJ2-7, with TRBD2 matching over 11 bases. In germline, CDR1 is DFQATT, CDR2 SNEGSKA (reference sequence). This CDR3 contains 15 residues. V dropped 1 base and J dropped 1; count of bases not matched to a gene: 3. The CDR3 coding sequence is TGCAGTGCTAGAGTTAGCGGGGGGGAGTCCTACGAGCAGTACTTC. It translates to CSARVSGGESYEQYF.